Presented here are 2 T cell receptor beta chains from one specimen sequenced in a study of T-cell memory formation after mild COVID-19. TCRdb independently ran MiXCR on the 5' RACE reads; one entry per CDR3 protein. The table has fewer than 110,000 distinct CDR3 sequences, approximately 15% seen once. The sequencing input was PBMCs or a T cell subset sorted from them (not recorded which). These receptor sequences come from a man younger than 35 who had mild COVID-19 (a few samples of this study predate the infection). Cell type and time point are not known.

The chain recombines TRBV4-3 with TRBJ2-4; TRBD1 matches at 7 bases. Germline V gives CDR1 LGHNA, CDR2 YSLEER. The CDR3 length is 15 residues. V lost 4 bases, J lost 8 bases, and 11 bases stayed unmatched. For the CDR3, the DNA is TGCGCCAGCAGCCGGGACAGTGGGCCCAAGGACATTCAGTACTTC. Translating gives CASSRDSGPKDIQYF.

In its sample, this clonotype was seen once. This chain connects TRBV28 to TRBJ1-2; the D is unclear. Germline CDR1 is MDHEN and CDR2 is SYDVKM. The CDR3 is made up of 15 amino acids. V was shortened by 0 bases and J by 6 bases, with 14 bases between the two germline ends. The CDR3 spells CASSLWSSSVHGYTF. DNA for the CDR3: TGTGCCAGCAGTTTATGGTCTTCGAGTGTTCATGGCTACACCTTC.